These 27 T cell receptor beta chains were all obtained from the same sample, sequenced in a study of cytomegalovirus exposure and HLA in healthy donors. 13 Jbeta primers and 60 Vbeta primers were used for the PCR. Repertoires were generated with immunoSEQ multiplex PCR, while TCRdb's copy carries only in-frame clones and drops some. The sample records roughly 190,000 clones, approximately 82% being singletons. Sequencing was carried out using PBMCs. The receptors here all came from a man aged 40-49 years in good health and CMV-seropositive.

This chain uses TRBV5-4 with TRBJ1-2; D might be TRBD1 (6 bases). The V gene lost 5 bases and the J gene lost 6 bases, with 17 bases spanning the gap. Germline assignment: CDR1 SGHNT and CDR2 YYREEE (reference sequence). This CDR3 is 14 amino acids long. In DNA form, the CDR3 reads TGTGCCAGCAGAGGGGAACAGGGTTCGAATGGCTACACCTTC. It translates to CASRGEQGSNGYTF. Variable domain in full (rest from reference TRBV5-4 and TRBJ1-2): ETGVTQSPTHLIKTRGQQVTLRCSSQSGHNTVSWYQQALGQGPQFIFQYYREEENGRGNFPPRFSGLQFPNYSSELNVNALELDDSALYLCASRGEQGSNGYTFGSGTRLTVV.

The chain joins TRBV28 to TRBJ1-3; D perhaps matches TRBD1 (6 bases). Trimming left V 2 bases short and J 7 bases short, with 9 bases between. CDR1 is MDHEN and CDR2 is SYDVKM in the germline V gene. The CDR3 loop spans 13 amino acids. The CDR3: CASSLSQGNTIYF. The CDR3 DNA is TGTGCCAGCAGTTTAAGCCAGGGGAACACCATATATTTT.

This sequence joins TRBV5-8 and TRBJ2-1, with TRBD2 as a possible D gene (6 bases). This CDR3 contains 14 residues. Looked up from germline, CDR1 is SGHTS and CDR2 is YDEGEE. Trimming left V 4 bases short and J 7 bases short, with 15 bases between. The CDR3 here is CASSPVIAANEQFF. The CDR3 region has the DNA TGTGCCAGCAGCCCGGTGATAGCGGCGAATGAGCAGTTCTTC.

J is TRBJ2-5 and V is TRBV2; D unresolved. The tail of the sequence fits TRBJ2-7 better, so the J call may be wrong. In germline, CDR1 is SNHLY, CDR2 FYNNEI. The CDR3 covers 10 residues. In nucleotides, the CDR3 is TGTGCCAGCAGCCACTACGAGCAGTACTTC. Translating it yields CASSHYEQYF.

The rearrangement links TRBV10-3 to TRBJ2-1, with a tentative D call TRBD1 (5 bases). Germline V gene data show CDR1 as ENHRY and CDR2 as SYGVKD. Trimming took 11 bases from V and 9 from J, leaving 14 bases between them. This CDR3 is built from 11 residues. Written as DNA, the CDR3 is TGTGCCTCCACCCAGGGTTCTGAGCAGTTCTTC. Its protein is CASTQGSEQFF.

This chain links TRBV7-8 with TRBJ2-2; 8 nucleotides match TRBD2. CDR3 size: 15 residues. Germline values: CDR1 SGHVS, CDR2 FQNEAQ. The V and J ends lost 3 bases and 7 bases, in that order; junction bases with no gene match: 7. The CDR3 protein is CASSLGLDSSGELFF. The DNA for the CDR3 is TGTGCCAGCAGCTTGGGACTAGATTCTAGCGGGGAGCTGTTTTTT.

The J gene is TRBJ1-2, the V gene TRBV2; 7 nucleotides agree with TRBD1. J gave up 8 bases and V 4 bases, and 7 bases lay outside the gene matches. Per germline, CDR1 SNHLY and CDR2 FYNNEI. This CDR3 is built from 13 residues. Here the CDR3 reads CASSGTGPYGYTF. As DNA, the CDR3 is TGTGCCAGCAGTGGGACAGGTCCGTACGGCTACACCTTC. Filled out from reference TRBV2 and TRBJ1-2, the complete variable domain reads EPEVTQTPSHQVTQMGQEVILRCVPISNHLYFYWYRQILGQKVEFLVSFYNNEISEKSEIFDDQFSVERPDGSNFTLKIRSTKLEDSAMYFCASSGTGPYGYTFGSGTRLTVV.

The CDR3 here is CAGGSRQDTQYF. CDR3 nucleotides: TGTGCCGGCGGGAGTAGGCAAGATACGCAGTATTTT. The chain carries TRBV28 and TRBJ2-3; 7 bases align to TRBD2. Germline trimming cut 11 bases from V and 5 bases from J; bases unmatched to any gene: 7. CDR3 size: 12 residues. From germline, CDR1 is MDHEN and CDR2 SYDVKM.

This rearrangement joins TRBV7-3 to TRBJ2-3, with 8 bases lining up with TRBD1. This CDR3 has 15 residues. Germline V gene lookup returns CDR1 SGHTA and CDR2 FQGTGA. Germline trimming cut 6 bases from V and 1 base from J; bases unmatched to any gene: 6. The CDR3 DNA reads as TGTGCCAGCAGTCAGACAGGGGACGGCACAGATACGCAGTATTTT. This codes for CASSQTGDGTDTQYF.

The CDR3 DNA follows: TGTGCCAGCAGCCCGGGACAGGGGATAAATGAGCAGTTCTTC. Residues: CASSPGQGINEQFF. The chain recombines TRBV5-4 with TRBJ2-1, with TRBD1 matching over 10 bases. This CDR3 has 14 amino acids. Trimming cost V 4 bases and J 7 bases; bases outside gene matches: 5. CDR1 and CDR2 from the germline V gene are SGHNT and YYREEE (reference sequence).

This rearrangement joins TRBV4-2 to TRBJ2-1, with 13 bases fitting TRBD2. J was trimmed by 0 bases and V by 3 bases; bases with no gene match: 8. Germline lookup yields CDR1 LGHNA and CDR2 YNFKEQ. This CDR3 has 19 amino acids. In nucleotides, the CDR3 is TGTGCCAGCAGCCATGCCGGGACTAGCGGGGTCAGCTCCTACAATGAGCAGTTCTTC. Its translation: CASSHAGTSGVSSYNEQFF.

The V and J genes are TRBV4-2 and TRBJ2-7, with TRBD2 matching 12 bases. This CDR3 comprises 17 residues. The germline CDR1 and CDR2 sequences are LGHNA and YNFKEQ. V lost 5 bases, J lost 0 bases, and 8 bases stayed unmatched. This chain's CDR3 is CASSTRTSGVSSYEQYF. The CDR3 nucleotides are TGTGCCAGCAGCACCCGGACTAGCGGGGTTAGCTCCTACGAGCAGTACTTC.

The chain recombines TRBV6-6 with TRBJ2-7, with D unclear. CDR1 is MNHNY and CDR2 is SVGAGI in the germline V gene (reference sequence). Between the trimmed V and J ends, which lost 0 bases and 0 bases, there was a span of 6 bases. This CDR3 comprises 14 residues. The CDR3 bases are TGTGCCAGCAGTTACTCGAGTAGCTCCTACGAGCAGTACTTC. Its translation is CASSYSSSSYEQYF.

The CDR3 reads CASSFLGLDNTGELFF. The CDR3 DNA is TGTGCCAGCAGTTTCCTCGGACTAGACAACACCGGGGAGCTGTTTTTT. This sequence joins TRBV27 and TRBJ2-2; the match to TRBD2 covers 7 bases. There are 16 residues in the CDR3. Trimming removed 3 bases from V and 2 bases from J; junction bases left unmatched: 6. CDR1 and CDR2 (germline): MNHEY, SMNVEV (reference sequence).

This rearrangement joins TRBV5-1 to TRBJ2-7; 9 bases match TRBD1. Germline lookup yields CDR1 SGHRS and CDR2 YFSETQ. This CDR3 is built from 15 residues. The V and J ends lost 5 bases and 0 bases, in that order; junction bases with no gene match: 6. In DNA form, the CDR3 reads TGCGCCAGCAGAGACACAGGGGGCCCCTCCTACGAGCAGTACTTC. It yields the protein CASRDTGGPSYEQYF. Drawing the rest from reference TRBV5-1 and TRBJ2-7, the complete variable domain is KAGVTQTPRYLIKTRGQQVTLSCSPISGHRSVSWYQQTPGQGLQFLFEYFSETQRNKGNFPGRFSGRQFSNSRSEMNVSTLELGDSALYLCASRDTGGPSYEQYFGPGTRLTVT.

On this clone: This likely comes from a read error, as the CDR3 has no conserved phenylalanine or tryptophan at its end. It is unclear where the CDR3 begins or ends on the DNA, so no DNA is shown, and the CDR3 is as TCRdb lists it. The CDR3 spells CASSDPAGQGFI. V usage is TRBV28 and J usage is TRBJ1-3; the table gives TRBD1 as D, unverified against the DNA. CDR1 and CDR2 from the germline V gene are MDHEN and SYDVKM. The CDR3 comprises 12 residues, both ends counted.

V is TRBV27 and J is TRBJ1-3; no firm D call. Germline V gives CDR1 MNHEY, CDR2 SMNVEV (reference sequence). The V end lost 2 bases, the J end lost 1 base, and 6 bases lay between the germline ends. The CDR3 covers 14 residues. The CDR3 sequence is CASSLTGSGNTIYF. The CDR3 nucleotides read TGTGCCAGCAGTTTAACGGGTTCTGGAAACACCATATATTTT.

This clone occurred once. The chain uses TRBV10-3 and TRBJ1-1; 8 bases match TRBD1. The CDR3 is 15 residues long. Germline assignment: CDR1 ENHRY and CDR2 SYGVKD. After removal of 1 base from V and 1 base from J, the junction contained 2 bases not matched to a gene. DNA for the CDR3: TGTGCCATCAGTGAGTGGGACAGGACGAACACTGAAGCTTTCTTT. This sequence encodes CAISEWDRTNTEAFF.

The rearrangement uses TRBV28 and TRBJ1-6; 9 bases map to TRBD1. Germline lookup yields CDR1 MDHEN and CDR2 SYDVKM. V dropped 5 bases and J dropped 11; count of bases not matched to a gene: 10. This CDR3 contains 15 residues. Here the CDR3 DNA reads TGTGCCAGCAGTCCCCCGGGACAGGGACTCGCACCCCTCCACTTT. Amino acid sequence: CASSPPGQGLAPLHF.

The V call is TRBV9, the J call TRBJ2-5; 9 nucleotides line up with TRBD2. Germline CDR1 is SGDLS and CDR2 is YYNGEE. The CDR3 contains 16 residues. Unmatched junction bases numbered 8, after V lost 0 bases and J lost 5 bases. The CDR3 here is CASSVAGGRGEETQYF. The CDR3 bases are TGTGCCAGCAGCGTAGCAGGCGGGAGGGGGGAGGAGACCCAGTACTTC.

This clone was detected once. The chain joins TRBV6-1 to TRBJ2-7; TRBD1 aligns across 9 bases. Germline V gives CDR1 MNHNS, CDR2 SASEGT. The junction had 9 bases not matched to a gene; V was cut back by 4 bases and J by 5 bases. The CDR3 totals 15 residues. CDR3: CASSALDRGVNEQYF. The CDR3 DNA follows: TGTGCCAGCAGTGCCCTGGACAGGGGAGTTAACGAGCAGTACTTC.

In this sample, this clone turned up a few times. The chain has TRBV19 and TRBJ1-2; unclear D gene. CDR1 and CDR2 from the germline V gene are LNHDA and SQIVND (reference sequence). V lost 5 bases and J lost 1, with 14 bases in between. There are 15 residues in the CDR3. The CDR3 is CASSERQGRNYGYTF. The DNA of the CDR3 is TGTGCCAGTAGTGAGCGTCAAGGTCGTAACTATGGCTACACCTTC.

A few counts support this clone. The V call is TRBV7-6, the J call TRBJ2-1; possibly TRBD2 for D (6 bases). CDR1 SGHVS and CDR2 FNYEAQ come from the germline V gene. Deletions cut 8 bases from V and 6 bases from J, with 17 bases between. This CDR3 comprises 14 residues. The CDR3 spells CASQGLTGSNEQFF. The CDR3 coding sequence is TGTGCCAGCCAGGGACTTACTGGGTCCAATGAGCAGTTCTTC.

This chain uses TRBV19 with TRBJ1-5; D not certain. Trimming removed 5 bases from V and 5 bases from J, with 13 bases in between. Germline CDR1 is LNHDA and CDR2 is SQIVND (reference sequence). The CDR3 spans 14 residues. CDR3 sequence: CASSPRRGYQPQHF. In DNA, the CDR3 is TGTGCCAGTAGTCCACGACGGGGTTATCAGCCCCAGCATTTT. The complete variable domain, with remaining parts taken from reference TRBV19 and TRBJ1-5, reads DGGITQSPKYLFRKEGQNVTLSCEQNLNHDAMYWYRQDPGQGLRLIYYSQIVNDFQKGDIAEGYSVSREKKESFPLTVTSAQKNPTAFYLCASSPRRGYQPQHFGDGTRLSIL.

This chain uses TRBV4-1 with TRBJ2-7, with TRBD1 identical over 12 bases. Per germline, CDR1 MGHRA and CDR2 YSYEKL. CDR3 length equals 14 residues. After removal of 11 bases from V and 7 bases from J, the junction contained 12 bases not matched to a gene. CDR3: CAVGGTGGAGEQYF. CDR3 sequence (DNA): TGCGCCGTGGGAGGGACAGGGGGCGCGGGAGAGCAGTACTTC.

The chain couples TRBV19 to TRBJ1-2; 7 bases are a match to TRBD1. Germline V gives CDR1 LNHDA, CDR2 SQIVND (reference sequence). The junction had 10 bases not matched to a gene; V was cut back by 5 bases and J by 4 bases. The CDR3 has 15 amino acids. The CDR3 loop is CASSPDIGTAYGYTF. CDR3 nucleotide sequence: TGTGCCAGTAGTCCAGACATAGGGACAGCCTATGGCTACACCTTC.

This rearrangement joins TRBV6-1 to TRBJ1-4, with D possibly TRBD1 on 6 matching bases. Germline lookup yields CDR1 MNHNS and CDR2 SASEGT. This CDR3 comprises 15 residues. The V end lost 5 bases, the J end lost 10 bases, and 20 bases lay between the germline ends. CDR3 nucleotides: TGTGCCAGCAGTCCTCAGACAGGCGGTGTGGCAAAACTGTTTTTT. Translated: CASSPQTGGVAKLFF.